The present entry profiles one T cell receptor beta chain with its context. Its antigen remains unidentified. No base-level quality is on record; no much larger clone is a single base apart. The time point label corresponds to: baseline before first vaccination. Vaccinee samples were obtained from the UK trials COV001 and COV002, which included a single-blind randomized controlled phase 2/3 trial of AZD1222 (ChAdOx1 nCoV-19) in healthy adults. Trial participant PBMC samples were collected at day 0 and day 28 after the second dose for TCRbeta chain sequencing. The data were obtained in a study of T cell responses to AZD1222 COVID-19 vaccine (dated by TCRdb to about 2021). The study in broad terms: AZD1222 recipients whose second dose came at about 4 weeks and those whose second dose came at about 12 weeks were combined into one group, since spike-specific TCR depth and breadth did not differ between the two schedules. TCR sequencing covered approximately 230 trial participants: about 210 given two doses of AZD1222 and 26 given two doses of MenACWY control vaccine. Trial participants were enrolled by age into subgroups of 18-55, 56-69 and 70-plus years, and around 150, 28 and 57 TCR-sequenced participants, respectively, were included in these subgroups.

Beyond this particular receptor, the publication reports: Conclusions about previously exposed vaccinees are limited, since just five or six AZD1222 recipients were seropositive for SARS-CoV-2 at baseline. Reportedly, almost half of the unique spike-specific TCRs recognized epitopes lying outside the regions that are mutated in the B.1.351 and B.1.1.7 variants. After two AZD1222 doses, both the breadth and the depth of spike-specific TCRs were significantly higher than at day 0 and than in MenACWY recipients. The vaccine-associated CD4 TCRs covered the entire spike protein, and the dominant responses fell in regions 160-218 and 743-854. The 56-69-year group was small, and its depth increase did not reach significance, likely because of low power. Participants were mostly white British, with more females than males. The authors suggested clonal diversity may have been underestimated. No day 14 peak-response samples were available, so repertoires were characterized only after the peak T cell response.

The CDR3 regions of human TCRbeta chains were subjected to immunosequencing. The authors processed their data as follows. Repertoire TCRs were checked for matches against a reference library of SARS-CoV-2-specific TCRs that had been generated using the MIRA antigen-specificity platform. Breadth meant the fraction of unique TCRs that were SARS-CoV-2-associated, whereas depth meant the fraction of total T cells that were SARS-CoV-2-associated. Each spike-specific TCR was assigned to its reactive spike region and to a CD4 or CD8 class using the MIRA data. Log10-transformed breadth and depth values were compared by one-way ANOVA with Sidak's multiple comparisons tests. As stored in TCRdb, this immuneACCESS dataset retains in-frame rearrangements with V and J assigned. A fraction of the clones does not appear; measured against another copy, unresolved V genes explain less than half of the discrepancy, and the remainder lacks a known reason. D and trimming come from the DNA, and the V and J calls and clone size come from that table. Here the sample has more than 95,000 clones; 85% to 95% occur a single time. 2.5% to 3.5% of the sample belongs to the ten largest clones.

This TCR came from an adult in good health. This specimen was peripheral blood, taken on day 0 of AZD1222 vaccination.

The CDR3 sequence is CSVQGRRTDTQYF. The nucleotide sequence is given as TGCAGCGTTCAGGGGCGTCGGACAGATACGCAGTATTTT. The rearranged chain carries TRBV29-1 and TRBJ2-3; the D segment could be TRBD1, given 6 matching bases. V lost 5 bases and J lost 3 bases; the stretch between them is 12 bases long. Via the germline V gene, CDR1 is SQVTM and CDR2 ANQGSEA. The CDR3 sequence holds 13 residues, the cysteine and phenylalanine included. The CDR3 DNA has 39 bases and is translated from base 1.